This paragraph covers one TCR beta chain sequence. These data come from a study of blood T cell repertoires in COVID-19. Across the whole study: COVID-19 samples from acute and convalescent phases originated in the United States, Italy and Spain. Sample material is recorded as cDNA or gDNA derived from T cells, B-cell-depleted T cells, or PBMCs.

Original data processing: Amplification from reference gene primers served as the basis for estimated nucleated cell counts. Some clones are missing from TCRdb's copy, which holds only in-frame ones; the method was immunoSEQ multiplex PCR. The V and J calls and clone size are taken from that table; D and trimming were inferred from the DNA. This repertoire shows just over 300,000 clones, about nine tenths found once; its top ten account for about 2%. V shed 2 bases and J shed 11 bases, with 13 bases lying between them. CDR3 length equals 12 residues. Germline lookup yields CDR1 SGHDT and CDR2 YYEEEE.

Sequenced material: peripheral blood. The sequence derives from a man between 18 and 29 years old with active or convalescent COVID-19. This rearrangement joins TRBV5-6 to TRBJ1-1; D is unresolved. The CDR3 loop is CASSFEALEAFF. The CDR3 region has the DNA TGTGCCAGCAGCTTTGAAGCCCTTGAGGCTTTCTTT. The full variable domain, its missing parts supplied by reference TRBV5-6 and TRBJ1-1, is DAGVTQSPTHLIKTRGQQVTLRCSPKSGHDTVSWYQQALGQGPQFIFQYYEEEERQRGNFPDRFSGHQFPNYSSELNVNALLLGDSALYLCASSFEALEAFFGQGTRLTVV.